Each of the 26 T cell receptor beta chains below was sequenced from the same sample in a study of blood T cell repertoires in COVID-19. Some clones are missing from TCRdb's copy, which holds only in-frame ones; the method was immunoSEQ multiplex PCR. This table has about 120,000 clones, 90% appearing once. Specimen: peripheral blood. Receptors originate from a woman aged 55-69 years with COVID-19, enrolled during active disease.

The chain links TRBV13 to TRBJ2-4, with TRBD2 matching 7 bases. The length of the CDR3 is 13 residues. From germline, CDR1 is PRHDT and CDR2 FYEKMQ (reference sequence). V trimming: 4 bases; J trimming: 8 bases; junction bases outside the gene matches: 5. The CDR3 DNA sequence: TGTGCCAGCAGCTGGACTGGGAGGGACATTCAGTACTTC. Translated: CASSWTGRDIQYF.

The chain employs TRBV6-2 or TRBV6-3 and TRBJ2-2; D might be TRBD1 (5 bases). The CDR3 spans 15 residues. The V and J ends lost 4 bases and 8 bases respectively, with 17 bases between them. Germline V gene sequence: CDR1 MNHEY, CDR2 SVGEGT. This CDR3 is CASSLYRPTGGELFF. CDR3 bases: TGTGCCAGCAGTTTGTACAGGCCCACCGGTGGGGAGCTGTTTTTT.

The chain recombines TRBV9 with TRBJ1-1; D unresolved. The CDR3 runs 13 residues. The ends were cut back, 2 bases at V and 1 base at J, with 6 bases in the middle. Germline V CDR1 and CDR2: SGDLS, YYNGEE. The CDR3 sequence: CASSVTANTEAFF. For the CDR3, the DNA is TGTGCCAGCAGCGTTACAGCGAACACTGAAGCTTTCTTT. The full variable domain, completed using reference TRBV9 and TRBJ1-1, is DSGVTQTPKHLITATGQRVTLRCSPRSGDLSVYWYQQSLDQGLQFLIQYYNGEERAKGNILERFSAQQFPDLHSELNLSSLELGDSALYFCASSVTANTEAFFGQGTRLTVV.

J is TRBJ2-3 and V is TRBV5-5; 9 positions match TRBD2. J was trimmed by 3 bases and V by 3 bases; bases with no gene match: 5. The germline V gene has CDR1 SGHKS and CDR2 YYEKEE (reference sequence). The CDR3 contains 15 residues. CDR3 DNA sequence: TGTGCCAGCAGCTCGGGACTAGCCGAAACAGATACGCAGTATTTT. Its protein product is CASSSGLAETDTQYF.

The genes are TRBV5-5 and TRBJ2-1, with TRBD1 identical over 7 bases. V trimming: 0 bases; J trimming: 3 bases; junction bases outside the gene matches: 3. Germline values: CDR1 SGHKS, CDR2 YYEKEE (reference sequence). This CDR3 contains 15 residues. The CDR3 loop is CASSLGTGGYNEQFF. The CDR3 DNA follows: TGTGCCAGCAGCTTGGGGACAGGCGGCTACAATGAGCAGTTCTTC.

The rearrangement joins TRBV24-1 to TRBJ2-7, with 8 positions matching TRBD1. V lost 6 bases, J lost 4 bases, and 4 bases stayed unmatched. This CDR3 has 13 residues. Germline values: CDR1 KGHDR, CDR2 SFDVKD. The CDR3 loop reads CATSPGGGYEQYF. Here the CDR3 DNA reads TGTGCCACCAGTCCAGGGGGCGGATACGAGCAGTACTTC.

The J gene is TRBJ1-5, the V gene TRBV19; a weak D match, TRBD1 (5 bases). Trimming took off 1 base at V and 6 bases at J, with 22 bases between the two ends. CDR3 length: 18 residues. Germline V CDR1 and CDR2: LNHDA, SQIVND (reference sequence). DNA for the CDR3: TGTGCCAGTAGTATAGGTCAGTGGGGGGAAGGGTCGCGTCAGCCCCAGCATTTT. This encodes CASSIGQWGEGSRQPQHF.

The chain carries TRBV5-1 and TRBJ1-5, with no clear D. V lost 5 bases, J lost 4 bases, and 10 bases lay in between. Germline CDR1 reads SGHRS; CDR2 reads YFSETQ. The CDR3 runs 13 residues. The CDR3 bases are TGCGCCAGCAGGCCCTCCGAGAATCAGCCCCAGCATTTT. It encodes CASRPSENQPQHF.

The chain carries TRBV27 and TRBJ2-5; the match to TRBD1 covers 7 bases. Germline CDR1 MNHEY, CDR2 SMNVEV (reference sequence). This CDR3 contains 13 residues. Unmatched junction bases numbered 3, after V lost 6 bases and J lost 2 bases. The CDR3 sequence: CASRLGQQETQYF. CDR3 nucleotide sequence: TGTGCCAGCAGGCTGGGACAGCAAGAGACCCAGTACTTC.

This chain links TRBV19 with TRBJ1-5, with D perhaps matching TRBD1 (5 bases). The V gene lost 2 bases and the J gene lost 5 bases, with 10 bases spanning the gap. The CDR3 length is 14 residues. Germline CDR1 reads LNHDA; CDR2 reads SQIVND (reference sequence). The CDR3 loop reads CASSIRTPDQPQHF. In DNA form, the CDR3 reads TGTGCCAGTAGTATAAGGACACCCGATCAGCCCCAGCATTTT.

This CDR3 reads CASSLGLAGGYSYEQYF. DNA of the CDR3: TGTGCCAGCAGTTTGGGACTAGCGGGGGGATACTCCTACGAGCAGTACTTC. The chain uses TRBV6-2 or TRBV6-3 and TRBJ2-7; 15 bases align to TRBD2. Trimming at V came to 4 bases and at J to 0 bases, leaving 4 bases not matched to a gene. Germline V gene data show CDR1 as MNHEY and CDR2 as SVGEGT. There are 17 residues in the CDR3.

V gene TRBV6-2 or TRBV6-3 combines with J gene TRBJ2-7; D gene unclear. The CDR3 spans 14 residues. V dropped 5 bases and J dropped 2 bases, with 13 bases sitting between them. Germline values: CDR1 MNHEY, CDR2 SVGEGT. The CDR3 loop reads CASSTPRGTYEQYF. The CDR3, as DNA: TGTGCCAGCAGTACCCCGCGCGGAACCTACGAGCAGTACTTC.

This clone came up once. This chain uses TRBV3-1 (or the pseudogene TRBV3-2) with TRBJ2-7; D remains ambiguous. Trimming shortened V by 8 bases and J by 3 bases, and 8 bases separated the two germline ends. The CDR3 sequence is 11 residues long. Germline lookup yields CDR1 LGHDT and CDR2 YNNKEL (reference sequence). The CDR3 DNA reads TGTGCCAGCGGCCCTAACTACGAGCAGTACTTC. Protein sequence: CASGPNYEQYF.

This clone is a singleton in its sample. The V and J genes are TRBV12-5 and TRBJ2-6; the D is unclear. Germline V gene data show CDR1 as LGHNT and CDR2 as FRNRAP. V was cut by 4 bases and J by 2 bases, with 3 bases left in between. The CDR3 has 13 amino acids. The CDR3 DNA follows: TGTGCTAGTGGTTCTACTGGGGCCAACGTCCTGACTTTC. Protein sequence: CASGSTGANVLTF. Based on the CDR3 plus reference TRBV12-5 and TRBJ2-6, the full variable domain is DARVTQTPRHKVTEMGQEVTMRCQPILGHNTVFWYRQTMMQGLELLAYFRNRAPLDDSGMPKDRFSAEMPDATLATLKIQPSEPRDSAVYFCASGSTGANVLTFGAGSRLTVL.

CDR3 amino acids: CASSLGATQPQHF. Here the CDR3 DNA reads TGTGCCAGCAGTTTGGGGGCGACTCAGCCCCAGCATTTT. This chain joins TRBV12-3 or TRBV12-4 and TRBJ1-5; possibly TRBD1 for D (6 bases). The CDR3 loop spans 13 amino acids. V was clipped by 3 bases and J by 6 bases, with 9 bases between them.

The chain carries TRBV3-1 (or the pseudogene TRBV3-2) and TRBJ1-2; no firm D call. The CDR3 contains 15 residues. From germline, CDR1 is LGHDT and CDR2 YNNKEL (reference sequence). V dropped 0 bases and J dropped 6 bases, with 14 bases sitting between them. The CDR3 here is CASSQDLVSLDGYTF. CDR3 coding DNA: TGTGCCAGCAGCCAAGATCTGGTGAGCCTAGATGGCTACACCTTC.

The chain carries TRBV6-1 and TRBJ2-5, with 12 bases matching TRBD2. The germline V gene encodes CDR1 MNHNS and CDR2 SASEGT. The CDR3 consists of 17 residues. V trimming: 0 bases; J trimming: 5 bases; junction bases outside the gene matches: 7. The CDR3 bases are TGTGCCAGCAGTGAAGCTGGGTGGCTAGCGGGGGGGGAGACCCAGTACTTC. As protein: CASSEAGWLAGGETQYF.

The rearrangement joins TRBV3-1 (or the pseudogene TRBV3-2) to TRBJ1-1; D gene unclear. The germline V gene encodes CDR1 LGHDT and CDR2 YNNKEL (reference sequence). Trimming shortened V by 0 bases and J by 0 bases, and 11 bases separated the two germline ends. CDR3 length: 16 amino acids. CDR3 coding DNA: TGTGCCAGCAGCCAAGAAAGAGGCAGATTGAACACTGAAGCTTTCTTT. It encodes CASSQERGRLNTEAFF.

This chain links TRBV12-5 with TRBJ2-5; the D gene is possibly TRBD2 (5 bases). V lost 1 base, J lost 2 bases, and 11 bases lay in between. The V gene's germline CDR1 is LGHNT and CDR2 FRNRAP. The CDR3 consists of 15 residues. Here the CDR3 reads CASGLGVGGQETQYF. CDR3 sequence (DNA): TGTGCTAGTGGTTTGGGCGTGGGCGGGCAAGAGACCCAGTACTTC. The whole variable domain, filled in from reference TRBV12-5 and TRBJ2-5, reads DARVTQTPRHKVTEMGQEVTMRCQPILGHNTVFWYRQTMMQGLELLAYFRNRAPLDDSGMPKDRFSAEMPDATLATLKIQPSEPRDSAVYFCASGLGVGGQETQYFGPGTRLLVL.

The chain has TRBV11-1 and TRBJ1-1; D gene uncertain. The CDR3 covers 13 residues. V was pared by 5 bases and J by 6 bases, with 13 bases between. Germline V gene lookup returns CDR1 SGHAT and CDR2 FQDESV (reference sequence). The CDR3 loop reads CASSHTILAEAFF. The CDR3 DNA is TGTGCCAGCAGCCATACTATTTTGGCTGAAGCTTTCTTT.

The rearrangement joins TRBV2 to TRBJ2-5; a weak D match, TRBD2 (6 bases). Per the germline V gene, CDR1 is SNHLY and CDR2 is FYNNEI. The CDR3 has 11 amino acids. V lost 9 bases, J lost 5 bases, and 10 bases lay in between. CDR3 protein: CASSGRETQYF. CDR3 DNA: TGTGCCAGTTCGGGGAGGGAGACCCAGTACTTC.

The chain recombines TRBV27 with TRBJ1-6; a possible D gene is TRBD1 (5 bases). The CDR3 is 15 amino acids. Germline V gene lookup returns CDR1 MNHEY and CDR2 SMNVEV (reference sequence). V was cut by 5 bases and J by 8 bases, with 16 bases left in between. The CDR3 sequence: CASSPLRGFDSPLHF. The CDR3 DNA is TGTGCCAGCAGTCCACTACGGGGGTTCGATTCACCCCTCCACTTT.

The gene calls are TRBV3-1 (or the pseudogene TRBV3-2) and TRBJ2-7, with unresolved D. Trimming left V 4 bases short and J 0 bases short, with 7 bases between. The CDR3 sequence is 13 residues long. Germline loops: CDR1 LGHDT, CDR2 YNNKEL (reference sequence). CDR3 coding DNA: TGTGCCAGCAGCCGTATGAGCTCCTACGAGCAGTACTTC. Its protein product is CASSRMSSYEQYF.

The gene calls are TRBV29-1 and TRBJ1-1; 8 nucleotides agree with TRBD1. The V segment lost 7 bases and the J segment 3 bases; nucleotides outside the gene matches: 7. From germline, CDR1 is SQVTM and CDR2 ANQGSEA. The CDR3 sequence is 13 residues long. The chain's CDR3 is CSARTGQDTEAFF. Written as DNA, the CDR3 is TGCAGCGCCAGGACAGGGCAGGACACTGAAGCTTTCTTT.

CDR3 nucleotides: TGTGCCAGCAGTTCGACCGGGGAGCTGTTTTTT. Its protein is CASSSTGELFF. The rearrangement joins TRBV12-3 or TRBV12-4 to TRBJ2-2; no clear D gene. The CDR3 consists of 11 residues. The V and J ends lost 4 bases and 5 bases respectively, with 2 bases between them.

This clone was detected once. The chain uses TRBV28 and TRBJ1-5, with 7 bases aligning to TRBD1. CDR3 length: 16 residues. Trimming cost V 1 base and J 2 bases; bases outside gene matches: 5. The germline CDR1 and CDR2 sequences are MDHEN and SYDVKM. CDR3 DNA sequence: TGTGCCAGCAGTTTATTTACAGGGACAGGCAATCAGCCCCAGCATTTT. Protein product: CASSLFTGTGNQPQHF.